The T cell receptor (beta chain) under discussion was sequenced for a study of blood T cells in healthy people across ages. Study results and limitations: Nothing was known about donor CMV status, and this possibly confounded expanded clonotype changes.

About this clonotype: Its matching antigen is unknown.

For the second PCR, which ran for about 7 to 11 cycles, a sample-barcoded 5' primer and a J-beta primer mix were used. Using its own MiXCR run on the 5' RACE reads, TCRdb lists one record per CDR3 protein. The data hold around 1,800,000 distinct CDR3 sequences, with about two fifths observed a single time. The CDR3 spans 13 residues. Germline CDR1 MGHRA, CDR2 YSYEKL. The germline V and J ends were trimmed by 1 base and 10 bases, with 11 bases remaining between them. The sequence derives from a human donor in good health. The rearrangement uses TRBV4-1 and TRBJ2-4; the D gene is possibly TRBD2 (6 bases). Sample: blood. The CDR3 is CASSQGDLTIQYF. As DNA, the CDR3 is TGCGCCAGCAGCCAAGGGGACTTGACTATTCAGTACTTC.